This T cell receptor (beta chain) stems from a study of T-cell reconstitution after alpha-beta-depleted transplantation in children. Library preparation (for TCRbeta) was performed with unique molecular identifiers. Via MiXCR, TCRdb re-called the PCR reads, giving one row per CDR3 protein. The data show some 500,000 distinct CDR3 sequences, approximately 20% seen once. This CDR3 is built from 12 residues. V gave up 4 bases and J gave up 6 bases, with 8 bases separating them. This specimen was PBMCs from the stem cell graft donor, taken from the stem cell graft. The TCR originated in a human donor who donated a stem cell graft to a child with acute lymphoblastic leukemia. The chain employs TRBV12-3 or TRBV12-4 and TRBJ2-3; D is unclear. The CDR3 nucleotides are TGTGCCAGCAGTTCGAAGGGTGATACGCAGTATTTT. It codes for CASSSKGDTQYF.